The TCR beta chain under discussion was sequenced for a study of blood T cell repertoires in COVID-19. Original methodology: Cell counts per sample came from amplifying reference gene primers. Clones were sequenced by immunoSEQ multiplex PCR, and TCRdb holds only the in-frame ones, with some missing. For V, J and clone size, that table is used; D and trimming come from the DNA. The table lists 100,000 to 150,000 clones, about 86% of them singletons. The CDR3 covers 12 residues. Germline CDR1 and CDR2: SQVTM and ANQGSEA. J gave up 3 bases and V 1 base, and 0 bases lay outside the gene matches. In regard to this clone: The identical CDR3 is also encoded by other nucleotide sequences in the sample.

The age range of participants was about 18 to 90 years, with residence in roughly 25 US areas. The source of this sequence is a middle-aged man with acute COVID-19. Sequenced material: PBMCs or T cells enriched from blood (not recorded which). The chain links TRBV29-1 to TRBJ2-7; 7 bases match TRBD1. CDR3 sequence: CSVEGQGYEQYF. CDR3 DNA: TGCAGCGTTGAAGGACAGGGCTACGAGCAGTACTTC.